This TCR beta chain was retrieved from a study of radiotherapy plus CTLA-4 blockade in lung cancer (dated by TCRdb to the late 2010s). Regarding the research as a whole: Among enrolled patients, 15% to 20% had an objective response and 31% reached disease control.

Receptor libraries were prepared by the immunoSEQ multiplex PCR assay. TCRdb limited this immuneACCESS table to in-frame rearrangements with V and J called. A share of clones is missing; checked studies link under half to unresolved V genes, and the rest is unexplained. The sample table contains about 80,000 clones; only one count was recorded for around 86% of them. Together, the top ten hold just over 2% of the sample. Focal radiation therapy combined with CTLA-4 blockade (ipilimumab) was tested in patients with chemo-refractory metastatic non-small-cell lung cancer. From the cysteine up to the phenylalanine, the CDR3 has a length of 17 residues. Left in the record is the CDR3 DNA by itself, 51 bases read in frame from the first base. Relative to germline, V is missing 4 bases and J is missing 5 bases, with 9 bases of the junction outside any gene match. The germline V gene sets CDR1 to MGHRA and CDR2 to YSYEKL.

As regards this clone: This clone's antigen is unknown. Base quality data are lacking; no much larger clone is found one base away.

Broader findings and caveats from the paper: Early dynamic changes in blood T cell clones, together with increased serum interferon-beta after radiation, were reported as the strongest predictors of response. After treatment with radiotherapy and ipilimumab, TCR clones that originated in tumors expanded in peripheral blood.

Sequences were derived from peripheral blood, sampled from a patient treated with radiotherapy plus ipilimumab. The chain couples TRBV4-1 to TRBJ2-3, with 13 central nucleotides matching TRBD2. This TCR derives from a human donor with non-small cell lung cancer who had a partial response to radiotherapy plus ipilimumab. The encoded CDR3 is CASSPGLAGVMVDTQYF. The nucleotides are TGCGCCAGCAGCCCAGGACTAGCGGGAGTGATGGTAGATACGCAGTATTTT.